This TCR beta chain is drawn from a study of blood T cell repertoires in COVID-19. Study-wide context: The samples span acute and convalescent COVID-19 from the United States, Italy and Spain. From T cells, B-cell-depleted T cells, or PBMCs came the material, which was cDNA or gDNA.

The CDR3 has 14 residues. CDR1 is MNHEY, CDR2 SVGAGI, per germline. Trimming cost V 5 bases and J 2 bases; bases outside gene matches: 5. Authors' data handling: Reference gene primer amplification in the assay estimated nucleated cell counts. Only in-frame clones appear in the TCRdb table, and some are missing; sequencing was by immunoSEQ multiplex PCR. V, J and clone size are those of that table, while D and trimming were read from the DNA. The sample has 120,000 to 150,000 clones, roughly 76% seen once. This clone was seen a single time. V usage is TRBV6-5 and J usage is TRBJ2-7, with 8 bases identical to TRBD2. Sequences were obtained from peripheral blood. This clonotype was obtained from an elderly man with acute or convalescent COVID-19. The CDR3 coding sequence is TGTGCCAGCAGTAATAGCGGGGCAACCTACGAGCAGTACTTC. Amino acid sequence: CASSNSGATYEQYF.